The 15 T cell receptor beta chains given below trace back to one sample, sequenced in a study of blood T cells in healthy people across ages. A second PCR of 7 to 11 cycles used a sample-barcoded 5' primer and a J-beta primer mix. MiXCR, applied by TCRdb to the 5' RACE reads, yields one record per CDR3 protein. The sample shows 660,000 or so distinct CDR3 sequences, around three fifths of them seen only once. The sequenced sample was blood. These receptors originate from a man aged 60-69 years in good health.

The rearrangement uses TRBV3-1 and TRBJ1-6; the D gene is possibly TRBD1 (6 bases). The CDR3 loop spans 15 amino acids. V lost 4 bases and J lost 8, with 15 bases in between. In germline, CDR1 is LGHDT, CDR2 YNNKEL (reference sequence). CDR3: CASSRARGGHSPLHF. The CDR3 nucleotides are TGTGCCAGCAGCCGTGCCAGGGGTGGGCATTCACCCCTCCACTTT.

The rearrangement uses TRBV5-1 and TRBJ1-3; D is ambiguous. This CDR3 contains 15 residues. V was shortened by 4 bases and J by 0 bases, with 11 bases between the two germline ends. Germline V gene data show CDR1 as SGHRS and CDR2 as YFSETQ. As DNA, the CDR3 is TGCGCCAGCAGCCACGGACGGAGCTCTGGAAACACCATATATTTT. This translates into CASSHGRSSGNTIYF.

The chain couples TRBV20-1 to TRBJ2-5, with 9 bases fitting TRBD1. The J call is uncertain, as TRBJ2-7 better fits the DNA end. This CDR3 region has 15 residues. Germline-derived CDR1 and CDR2 are DFQATT and SNEGSKA (reference sequence). Here the CDR3 reads CSASYAGTGRHEQYF. The CDR3 DNA reads as TGCAGTGCTAGCTACGCCGGGACAGGGAGACACGAGCAGTACTTC.

This clonotype was detected a few times. The chain joins TRBV6-1 to TRBJ2-1, with TRBD2 matching 14 bases. The CDR3 is 14 amino acids. V gave up 5 bases and J gave up 7 bases; unmatched junction bases: 1. The germline CDR1 and CDR2 sequences are MNHNS and SASEGT. The CDR3 bases are TGTGCCAGCAGTCGACTAGCGGGGGGGAATGAGCAGTTCTTC. It specifies CASSRLAGGNEQFF.

This clonotype has only a few counts. The chain links TRBV15 to TRBJ1-2; D ambiguous. Trimming took off 0 bases at V and 7 bases at J, with 15 bases between the two ends. Germline CDR1 is LNHNV and CDR2 is YYDKDF (reference sequence). This CDR3 contains 15 residues. The CDR3 reads CATSRDPGPGSGYTF. In DNA form, the CDR3 reads TGTGCCACCAGCAGAGATCCGGGTCCTGGAAGTGGCTACACCTTC.

The chain joins TRBV20-1 to TRBJ2-7; a weak D match, TRBD1 (6 bases). V lost 6 bases and J lost 7, with 16 bases in between. The CDR3 is 12 amino acids. CDR1 and CDR2 from the germline V gene are DFQATT and SNEGSKA (reference sequence). The CDR3 loop is CSAEDSPSEQYF. DNA for the CDR3: TGCAGTGCCGAGGACAGCCCCTCTGAGCAGTACTTC.

This clonotype was seen only a few times. This sequence joins TRBV27 and TRBJ2-1, with TRBD1 identical over 8 bases. The CDR3 contains 15 residues. Losses at the gene ends were 6 bases for V and 7 bases for J; bases not matched to a gene: 11. Germline CDR1 is MNHEY and CDR2 is SMNVEV (reference sequence). The CDR3 bases are TGTGCCAGCAGGCAAGACAGGGGCCAGAAAAATGAGCAGTTCTTC. The encoded protein is CASRQDRGQKNEQFF.

This clonotype was detected only a few times. The chain carries TRBV20-1 and TRBJ2-3; D unclear. Germline assignment: CDR1 DFQATT and CDR2 SNEGSKA (reference sequence). CDR3 length: 13 residues. The V end lost 1 base, the J end lost 0 bases, and 5 bases lay between the germline ends. The CDR3: CSARVPSTDTQYF. CDR3 in DNA: TGCAGTGCTAGAGTTCCGAGCACAGATACGCAGTATTTT.

This clonotype was detected a few times. The rearrangement joins TRBV4-1 to TRBJ2-7; TRBD2 matches 10 bases. Germline-derived CDR1 and CDR2 are MGHRA and YSYEKL. The CDR3 covers 17 residues. With 0 bases clipped from V and 1 base from J, the junction kept 6 bases outside the gene matches. The CDR3 loop reads CASSQESASGGSYEQYF. DNA of the CDR3: TGCGCCAGCAGCCAAGAAAGCGCTAGCGGGGGTTCCTACGAGCAGTACTTC.

The chain carries TRBV6-1 and TRBJ2-1, with 8 positions matching TRBD1. Germline V gene sequence: CDR1 MNHNS, CDR2 SASEGT. The CDR3 loop spans 13 amino acids. The J segment lost 10 bases and the V segment lost 3 bases, leaving 5 bases of the junction unmatched. This chain's CDR3 is CASSDRGRKEQFF. Written as DNA, the CDR3 is TGTGCCAGCAGTGACAGGGGGCGGAAGGAGCAGTTCTTC.

This chain uses TRBV24-1 with TRBJ2-5; 9 bases agree with TRBD1. Germline CDR1 and CDR2: KGHDR and SFDVKD. Unmatched junction bases numbered 10, after V lost 5 bases and J lost 1 base. The CDR3 consists of 17 residues. CDR3: CATSAKPGQGGQETQYF. CDR3 nucleotides: TGTGCCACCAGTGCCAAACCGGGACAGGGCGGCCAAGAGACCCAGTACTTC.

This clonotype was seen a handful of times. The rearrangement links TRBV7-7 to TRBJ2-5, with 9 positions matching TRBD2. The germline CDR1 and CDR2 sequences are SSHAT and FNYEAQ (reference sequence). This CDR3 contains 16 residues. V was clipped by 2 bases and J by 1 base; unmatched bases: 5. CDR3 amino acids: CASSLYGGGAQETQYF. CDR3 bases: TGTGCCAGCAGCTTATATGGCGGGGGGGCCCAAGAGACCCAGTACTTC.

This clonotype was counted between two and nine times. This chain connects TRBV9 to TRBJ2-1; either TRBD1 or TRBD2 may fit D (5 bases each). This CDR3 spans 15 amino acids. Germline V gene lookup returns CDR1 SGDLS and CDR2 YYNGEE. V was pared by 2 bases and J by 0 bases, with 9 bases between. Written as DNA, the CDR3 is TGTGCCAGCAGCGTGGGGGTAAGCTCCTACAATGAGCAGTTCTTC. Translating gives CASSVGVSSYNEQFF.

The chain combines TRBV7-9 with TRBJ2-6; D gene ambiguous. Germline V CDR1 and CDR2: SEHNR, FQNEAQ (reference sequence). With 0 bases removed from V and 0 bases from J, the gap between germline ends came to 9 bases. The CDR3 length is 17 residues. CDR3: CASSLASDYSGANVLTF. In nucleotides, the CDR3 is TGTGCCAGCAGCTTAGCGTCCGATTACTCTGGGGCCAACGTCCTGACTTTC.

The chain combines TRBV18 with TRBJ1-1; 11 bases match TRBD1. CDR1 and CDR2 from the germline V gene are KGHSH and LQKENI. V was clipped by 6 bases and J by 7 bases; unmatched bases: 7. The CDR3 contains 14 residues. The CDR3 protein is CASSLGQGAGEAFF. CDR3 bases: TGTGCCAGCTCCCTCGGACAGGGGGCGGGTGAAGCTTTCTTT.